The 26 T cell receptor beta chains below were found in one sample sequenced in a study of spatial heterogeneity in lung cancer. These receptors' antigens are unknown. Study-wide points: For expanded intratumoral alpha and beta TCRs, counts tracked tumor mutation counts.

Time point in this sample: sample taken at primary tumor resection. MiXCR, applied by TCRdb to the 5' RACE reads, yields one record per CDR3 protein. This table has just under 7,500 distinct CDR3 sequences, approximately 7% appearing once. The material was lung tumor tissue, obtained at surgery. These receptor sequences come from a male donor with early-stage non-small cell lung cancer.

Relative to its sample, this clonotype is medium-sized. The genes are TRBV7-2 and TRBJ2-6; maybe TRBD1 (5 bases). This CDR3 spans 17 amino acids. Germline assignment: CDR1 SGHTA and CDR2 FQGNSA. The germline V and J ends were trimmed by 5 bases and 2 bases, with 16 bases remaining between them. The chain's CDR3 is CASSPPPQGAGANVLTF. The CDR3 DNA reads TGTGCCAGCAGCCCCCCGCCTCAGGGCGCTGGGGCCAACGTCCTGACTTTC.

The chain is built from TRBV2 and TRBJ1-3; D not resolved. CDR1 is SNHLY and CDR2 is FYNNEI in the germline V gene. CDR3 size: 13 residues. V was cut by 7 bases and J by 7 bases, with 14 bases left in between. The CDR3 bases are TGTGCCAGCACCGAAATAGCCAGGAACACCATATATTTT. Translation gives CASTEIARNTIYF. The variable domain in full, with the rest retrieved from reference TRBV2 and TRBJ1-3, is EPEVTQTPSHQVTQMGQEVILRCVPISNHLYFYWYRQILGQKVEFLVSFYNNEISEKSEIFDDQFSVERPDGSNFTLKIRSTKLEDSAMYFCASTEIARNTIYFGEGSWLTVV.

This clonotype was observed a handful of times. The chain joins TRBV24-1 to TRBJ2-3; 8 bases line up with TRBD2. CDR1 and CDR2 from the germline V gene are KGHDR and SFDVKD. V gave up 6 bases and J gave up 0 bases; unmatched junction bases: 1. The CDR3 is made up of 14 amino acids. This chain's CDR3 is CATSTSGSTDTQYF. In nucleotides, the CDR3 is TGTGCCACCAGTACTAGCGGCAGCACAGATACGCAGTATTTT.

This clonotype is medium-sized. V is TRBV4-1 and J is TRBJ2-7; 10 bases agree with TRBD2. Looked up from germline, CDR1 is MGHRA and CDR2 is YSYEKL. CDR3 length: 18 residues. The V segment lost 0 bases and the J segment 4 bases; nucleotides outside the gene matches: 12. The CDR3 spells CASSQDSPPSGRRYEQYF. The CDR3 DNA reads TGCGCCAGCAGCCAAGATTCCCCCCCTAGCGGGAGAAGGTACGAGCAGTACTTC.

The chain joins TRBV6-1 to TRBJ2-1; the D call may be TRBD1 or TRBD2 (6 bases each). This CDR3 is built from 15 residues. The germline V gene has CDR1 MNHNS and CDR2 SASEGT. Trimming stripped 6 bases from V and 4 bases from J, with 16 bases between. CDR3 sequence (DNA): TGTGCCAGCAGACGGGGCGGGACAACTTACAATGAGCAGTTCTTC. This encodes CASRRGGTTYNEQFF.

At least ten counts were recorded for this clonotype. The chain employs TRBV12-3 or TRBV12-4 and TRBJ1-6, with D hard to call. The CDR3 consists of 12 residues. The V and J ends lost 7 bases and 7 bases respectively, with 8 bases between them. The CDR3 protein is CASTQANSPLHF. The CDR3 nucleotides are TGTGCCAGCACCCAAGCGAATTCACCCCTCCACTTT.

The table lists this clonotype with many counts. The chain carries TRBV6-1 and TRBJ2-2, with 12 nucleotides matching TRBD2. The CDR3 covers 17 residues. V gave up 4 bases and J gave up 0 bases; unmatched junction bases: 3. Germline CDR1 and CDR2: MNHNS and SASEGT. The CDR3 bases are TGTGCCAGCAGTGTACTAGCGGGGGGCGCGAACACCGGGGAGCTGTTTTTT. Its translation is CASSVLAGGANTGELFF.

In its sample, this clonotype was seen many times. The J gene is TRBJ1-2, the V gene TRBV2, with TRBD1 matching 8 bases. After removal of 6 bases from V and 7 bases from J, the junction contained 4 bases not matched to a gene. The CDR3 loop spans 12 amino acids. Germline loops: CDR1 SNHLY, CDR2 FYNNEI. The CDR3 loop is CASSQDRGGYTF. In DNA form, the CDR3 reads TGTGCCAGCAGCCAAGACAGGGGTGGCTACACCTTC.

This clonotype has just a few counts. J is TRBJ2-7 and V is TRBV12-3 or TRBV12-4; 9 nucleotides align to TRBD1. Trimming cost V 5 bases and J 1 base; bases outside gene matches: 6. The CDR3 totals 15 residues. CDR3 amino acids: CASSRTGTGSYEQYF. In DNA form, the CDR3 reads TGTGCCAGCAGTCGGACCGGGACAGGGTCCTACGAGCAGTACTTC.

V and J are TRBV5-1 and TRBJ2-1; D is unclear. Germline lookup yields CDR1 SGHRS and CDR2 YFSETQ. V lost 6 bases to trimming and J lost 0 bases, with 7 bases between them. This CDR3 region has 13 residues. The CDR3 nucleotides are TGCGCCAGCACAGACCGCTCCTACAATGAGCAGTTCTTC. This sequence encodes CASTDRSYNEQFF.

This clonotype was detected many times. This sequence joins TRBV5-1 and TRBJ1-4, with 8 bases that match TRBD1. With 3 bases clipped from V and 17 bases from J, the junction kept 21 bases outside the gene matches. From germline, CDR1 is SGHRS and CDR2 YFSETQ. This CDR3 has 16 residues. CDR3 loop: CASSSIQTGAGEKTFF. Written as DNA, the CDR3 is TGCGCCAGCAGCTCGATCCAGACAGGGGCGGGTGAAAAAACTTTTTTT.

This clonotype came up many times. The chain carries TRBV20-1 and TRBJ2-5; 7 bases align to TRBD2. Per germline, CDR1 DFQATT and CDR2 SNEGSKA (reference sequence). V trimming: 1 base; J trimming: 1 base; junction bases outside the gene matches: 0. This CDR3 comprises 13 residues. CDR3 bases: TGCAGTGCTAGAGCTAGCGGCCAAGAGACCCAGTACTTC. Its translation: CSARASGQETQYF.

This clonotype was found a few times. CDR3 sequence (DNA): TGTGCCAGCAGCCCGCACCGTAGCGGCCCGTACAATGAGCAGTTCTTC. This codes for CASSPHRSGPYNEQFF. The gene calls are TRBV7-8 and TRBJ2-1; D is possibly TRBD2 (6 bases). Trimming stripped 5 bases from V and 4 bases from J, with 18 bases between. CDR3 size: 16 residues. Per the germline V gene, CDR1 is SGHVS and CDR2 is FQNEAQ. The full variable domain, in which reference TRBV7-8 and TRBJ2-1 provide the parts outside the CDR3, is GAGVSQSPRYKVAKRGQDVALRCDPISGHVSLFWYQQALGQGPEFLTYFQNEAQLDKSGLPSDRFFAERPEGSVSTLKIQRTQQEDSAVYLCASSPHRSGPYNEQFFGPGTRLTVL.

This clonotype was observed a few times. This chain connects TRBV29-1 to TRBJ2-3; no definite D call. The CDR3 covers 13 residues. V shed 3 bases and J shed 2 bases, with 9 bases lying between them. Germline CDR1 and CDR2: SQVTM and ANQGSEA. CDR3 coding DNA: TGCAGCGTTGACGCGGAGAACACAGATACGCAGTATTTT. Its protein product is CSVDAENTDTQYF.

J is TRBJ2-7 and V is TRBV20-1, with 7 bases matching TRBD1. Looked up from germline, CDR1 is DFQATT and CDR2 is SNEGSKA (reference sequence). The CDR3 is 17 amino acids. The J segment lost 3 bases and the V segment lost 4 bases, leaving 18 bases of the junction unmatched. The CDR3 spells CSAKLGTATDWYYEQYF. The CDR3 bases are TGCAGTGCTAAGCTCGGGACAGCAACGGATTGGTACTACGAGCAGTACTTC.

In DNA form, the CDR3 reads TGTGCCAGCAGTGAGAGGCAGGGAATGAACACTGAAGCTTTCTTT. Translation gives CASSERQGMNTEAFF. This sequence joins TRBV6-1 and TRBJ1-1; D may be TRBD1 (5 bases). Germline lookup yields CDR1 MNHNS and CDR2 SASEGT. The CDR3 is 15 amino acids. V lost 3 bases and J lost 0, with 11 bases in between.

This clonotype was detected many times. The rearrangement uses TRBV5-1 and TRBJ2-7; TRBD1 agrees at 9 bases. Germline V gene data show CDR1 as SGHRS and CDR2 as YFSETQ. V lost 6 bases, J lost 6 bases, and 10 bases stayed unmatched. The CDR3 runs to 14 residues. CDR3 nucleotides: TGCGCCAGCAAGACGCCGGGACAGGGAGCCGAGCAGTACTTC. Translation gives CASKTPGQGAEQYF.

The table lists this clonotype with many counts. The J gene is TRBJ1-1, the V gene TRBV12-3 or TRBV12-4; a weak D match, TRBD1 (6 bases). The CDR3 length is 13 residues. Trimming shortened V by 5 bases and J by 3 bases, and 10 bases separated the two germline ends. The CDR3 region is CASSPYRDTEAFF. The CDR3 DNA reads TGTGCCAGCAGTCCATACAGGGACACTGAAGCTTTCTTT.

This clonotype ranks as medium-sized. The V gene is TRBV6-2 or TRBV6-3, the J gene TRBJ2-1; 9 nucleotides align to TRBD2. Germline CDR1 is MNHEY and CDR2 is SVGEGT. The CDR3 sequence is 15 residues long. After removal of 5 bases from V and 6 bases from J, the junction contained 8 bases not matched to a gene. CDR3 in amino acids: CASSPKLAGLNEQFF. CDR3 sequence (DNA): TGTGCCAGCAGTCCAAAACTAGCGGGCCTCAATGAGCAGTTCTTC.

The genes are TRBV20-1 and TRBJ2-5; 8 positions match TRBD2. Germline loops: CDR1 DFQATT, CDR2 SNEGSKA (reference sequence). This CDR3 spans 14 amino acids. The J segment lost 3 bases and the V segment lost 0 bases, leaving 3 bases of the junction unmatched. CDR3 sequence: CSARDLGLEETQYF. Here the CDR3 DNA reads TGCAGTGCTAGAGATCTGGGACTAGAAGAGACCCAGTACTTC.

This clonotype has a handful of counts. This chain joins TRBV9 and TRBJ2-7, with TRBD1 as a possible D gene (6 bases). Trimming shortened V by 1 base and J by 2 bases, and 10 bases separated the two germline ends. The CDR3 loop spans 14 amino acids. In germline, CDR1 is SGDLS, CDR2 YYNGEE. The CDR3 nucleotides read TGTGCCAGCAGCGTAAGGGGGAGTACCTACGAGCAGTACTTC. Its protein product is CASSVRGSTYEQYF.

This clonotype was seen many times. The rearrangement joins TRBV11-2 to TRBJ2-3; TRBD2 agrees at 12 bases. J was trimmed by 6 bases and V by 5 bases; bases with no gene match: 9. CDR1 is SGHAT, CDR2 FQNNGV, per germline. The CDR3 has 16 residues. CDR3 nucleotides: TGTGCCAGCAGCGGCCGACTAGCGGGAGTAGGTGATACGCAGTATTTT. Amino acids: CASSGRLAGVGDTQYF.

In this sample, this clonotype turned up once. A much larger clone differs by one base, so this may be a read error. As DNA, the CDR3 is TGTGCCAGTAGACCCGGAGGCAGGGGGGGACAGCCCCGGCATTTT. It encodes CASRPGGRGGQPRHF. The gene calls are TRBV19 and TRBJ1-5; 7 bases map to TRBD1. Germline V lookup: CDR1 LNHDA, CDR2 SQIVND (reference sequence). The CDR3 spans 15 residues. The entire variable domain, with the rest obtained from reference TRBV19 and TRBJ1-5, is as follows: DGGITQSPKYLFRKEGQNVTLSCEQNLNHDAMYWYRQDPGQGLRLIYYSQIVNDFQKGDIAEGYSVSREKKESFPLTVTSAQKNPTAFYLCASRPGGRGGQPRHFGDGTRLSIL.

The J gene is TRBJ1-2, the V gene TRBV28; possible D gene TRBD1, 5 bases. V gave up 3 bases and J gave up 4 bases, with 9 bases separating them. The CDR3 is 13 amino acids. Germline CDR1 MDHEN, CDR2 SYDVKM. CDR3 protein: CASSFGGGYGYTF. In DNA form, the CDR3 reads TGTGCCAGCAGTTTCGGGGGAGGCTATGGCTACACCTTC.

By share of the sample, this clonotype is medium-sized (0.01 to 0.1%). The chain employs TRBV28 and TRBJ1-1, with TRBD1 matching 7 bases. This CDR3 contains 18 residues. Germline V gene sequence: CDR1 MDHEN, CDR2 SYDVKM. The V segment lost 1 base and the J segment 3 bases; nucleotides outside the gene matches: 14. This CDR3 is CASSLFGRGTALDTEAFF. The CDR3 DNA sequence: TGTGCCAGCAGTTTATTCGGGAGGGGGACAGCCCTGGACACTGAAGCTTTCTTT.

At least ten counts were recorded for this clonotype. The chain is built from TRBV20-1 and TRBJ2-3, with 8 bases identical to TRBD1. V was pared by 5 bases and J by 11 bases, with 12 bases of the junction left unmatched. This CDR3 is built from 13 residues. Per germline, CDR1 DFQATT and CDR2 SNEGSKA (reference sequence). The CDR3 DNA reads as TGCAGTGCTGGCCAGGACAGGGCGCAATTGCAGTATTTT. This gives the protein CSAGQDRAQLQYF.